A selection of T cell receptor beta chains follows, all from one sample in a study of cytomegalovirus exposure and HLA in healthy donors. Produced via immunoSEQ multiplex PCR; TCRdb's table is partial and in-frame only. In the table there are some 110,000 clones, about 73% of which are singletons. Material for sequencing was PBMCs. The source is a woman in her 50s in good health and CMV-seropositive. The CDR3 runs from the conserved cysteine through the conserved F or W. D genes are given only for firm matches. Some rows have no size entry. The others give once, few or many, or a class for an expanded clone.

TRBV2	few	TRBJ2-7	TRBD2	TGTGCCAGCAGTAAAACCAAGCGGGGCTCTCCCTACGAGCAGTACTTC	CASSKTKRGSPYEQYF
TRBV29-1	few	TRBJ2-7	TRBD1	TGCAGCGTCGGACAGGGGGCCTACGAGCAGTACTTC	CSVGQGAYEQYF
TRBV7-6	NA	TRBJ1-6	TRBD1	TGTGCCAGCAGCCTGGACAGGGCCGATAATTCACCCCTCCACTTT	CASSLDRADNSPLHF
TRBV6-5	few	TRBJ2-5	NA	TGTGCCAGCAGGGGGCGTTCGGGGACCCAGTACTTC	CASRGRSGTQYF
TRBV10-3	few	TRBJ1-4	NA	TGTGCCATCAGTGGCAAGGAGAGGCCTAATGAAAAACTGTTTTTT	CAISGKERPNEKLFF
TRBV19	NA	TRBJ1-2	NA	TGTGCCAGTGATGCGGGGGGGATCGGCTATGGTGGCTACACCTTC	CASDAGGIGYGGYTF
TRBV11-3	NA	TRBJ2-3	NA	TGTGCCAGCAGCCAGGGGGGCGCCACAGATACGCAGTATTTT	CASSQGGATDTQYF
TRBV7-6	NA	TRBJ2-5	NA	TGTGCCAGCAGTTTAGGGTGGCAGGGGTCAGGGGAGACCCAGTACTTC	CASSLGWQGSGETQYF
TRBV7-9	NA	TRBJ2-3	TRBD2	TGTGCCAGCAGCTCCGACCCTAGCGGGGACTACACAGATACGCAGTATTTT	CASSSDPSGDYTDTQYF
TRBV6-1	NA	TRBJ2-5	TRBD2	TGTGCCAGCAGCCTATATGGGGGGGTGGAGACCCAGTACTTC	CASSLYGGVETQYF
TRBV18	NA	TRBJ1-3	NA	TGTGCCAGCTCACCCTCAGGGGATCGCTCTGGAAACACCATATATTTT	CASSPSGDRSGNTIYF
TRBV2	few	TRBJ2-7	NA	TGTGCCAGCAGAACCACCCGGGGCGAGCAGTACTTC	CASRTTRGEQYF
TRBV9	NA	TRBJ2-1	NA	TGTGCCAGCAGCGTAGAGGGTCAGGGGAGCTCCTACAATGAGCAGTTCTTC	CASSVEGQGSSYNEQFF
TRBV7-3	NA	TRBJ1-2	NA	TGTGCCAGCAGCCAGGAGGGAGGATCCCACTATGGCTACACCTTC	CASSQEGGSHYGYTF